This TCR beta chain is from a study of long-term antiretroviral therapy in people with HIV. Whole-study context: When the earliest samples were collected, ART was typically delayed until CD4 counts fell.

Every specimen provided about 0.9-10 million cryopreserved PBMC before DNA extraction took place. Findings of the study overall: ART adherence, viral resistance and therapy changes were undocumented.

Remarks on this clone: Its target is not known.

V dropped 6 bases and J dropped 0 bases, with 11 bases sitting between them. CDR3 length equals 14 residues. The germline V gene has CDR1 SGHAT and CDR2 FQNNGV. Researchers report immunoSEQ v3.0 was run at survey level. The assay was immunoSEQ multiplex PCR, and TCRdb's table has in-frame clones only and misses some. The data show roughly 12,000 clones, about 80% seen once. This chain joins TRBV11-2 and TRBJ1-1; no definite D call. The origin of this receptor is a man aged 45-65 years with HIV. The sample in question was unsorted PBMCs, obtained 8 to 8.5 years after starting antiretroviral therapy. In nucleotides, the CDR3 is TGTGCCAGCAGACCTATCTTAATGAACACTGAAGCTTTCTTT. This translates into CASRPILMNTEAFF.